A single count supports the clone carrying this T cell receptor beta chain. This PCR relied on a set of 60 Vbeta primers and 13 Jbeta primers. Measured with immunoSEQ multiplex PCR; TCRdb has only the in-frame clones, and not every one. The sample has about 190,000 clones, about 85% seen once. This sample was taken from a study of cytomegalovirus exposure and HLA in healthy donors. The sequenced sample was PBMCs. The source of this sequence is a woman aged 45-65 years in good health and CMV-seronegative.

DNA of the CDR3: TGTGCCAGCAGCGTAGCAGGGGGGTTAGCTGGAAACACCATATATTTT. This codes for CASSVAGGLAGNTIYF. The chain carries TRBV9 and TRBJ1-3, with 7 positions matching TRBD1. J gave up 2 bases and V 0 bases, and 5 bases lay outside the gene matches. Germline lookup yields CDR1 SGDLS and CDR2 YYNGEE. The CDR3 contains 16 residues.